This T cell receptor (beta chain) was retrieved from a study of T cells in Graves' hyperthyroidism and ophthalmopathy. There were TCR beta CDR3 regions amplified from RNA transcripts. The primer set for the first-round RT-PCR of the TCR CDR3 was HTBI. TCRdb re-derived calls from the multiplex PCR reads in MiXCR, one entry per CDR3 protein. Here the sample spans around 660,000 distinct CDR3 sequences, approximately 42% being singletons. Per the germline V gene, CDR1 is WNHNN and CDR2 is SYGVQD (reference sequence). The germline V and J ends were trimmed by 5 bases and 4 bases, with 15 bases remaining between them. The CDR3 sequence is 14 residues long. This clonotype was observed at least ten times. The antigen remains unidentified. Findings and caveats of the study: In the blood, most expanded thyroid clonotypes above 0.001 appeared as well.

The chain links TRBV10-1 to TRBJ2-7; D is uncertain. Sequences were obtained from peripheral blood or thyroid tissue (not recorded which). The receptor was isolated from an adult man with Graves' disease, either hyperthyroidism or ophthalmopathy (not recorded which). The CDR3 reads CASSPAVPPYEQYF. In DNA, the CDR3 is TGCGCCAGCAGTCCGGCAGTTCCCCCATACGAGCAGTACTTC.